This T cell receptor beta chain derives from a study of graft-versus-host responses after intestinal transplantation. V trimming: 5 bases; J trimming: 3 bases; junction bases outside the gene matches: 7. CDR1 and CDR2 (germline): SQVTM, ANQGSEA. The CDR3 has 14 residues. Method: immunoSEQ multiplex PCR; TCRdb's copy keeps in-frame clones and lacks some. The profile shows 40,000 to 45,000 clones, 85% to 95% of them singletons. About this clone itself: Its cognate antigen is unknown.

This clonotype was sampled from a human donor who was the organ donor for an intestinal transplant. Here the sequenced sample was unstimulated CD8+ T cells sorted from spleen or lymph node cells, taken before transplant. The chain carries TRBV29-1 and TRBJ1-3; 7 bases agree with TRBD1. The CDR3 nucleotides are TGCAGCGTTCTCTCAGACAGGGATGGAAACACCATATATTTT. This codes for CSVLSDRDGNTIYF.